This entry lists 20 T cell receptor beta chains sequenced from one sample in a study of T cell responses to AZD1222 COVID-19 vaccine. Libraries were prepared by immunoSEQ multiplex PCR; TCRdb keeps only in-frame clonotypes and omits some of them. The sample holds approximately 140,000 clones, roughly 93% seen once. The input for sequencing was peripheral blood, taken on day 0 of AZD1222 vaccination. The receptors shown here come from an adult in good health.

V usage is TRBV19 and J usage is TRBJ2-1, with 10 positions matching TRBD1. V lost 5 bases, J lost 6 bases, and 7 bases stayed unmatched. Germline CDR1 reads LNHDA; CDR2 reads SQIVND (reference sequence). The CDR3 is 15 residues long. The chain's CDR3 is CASSVGTGVGNEQFF. As DNA, the CDR3 is TGTGCCAGTAGTGTGGGGACAGGGGTTGGCAATGAGCAGTTCTTC.

The chain links TRBV27 to TRBJ1-2; D unclear. Trimming left V 5 bases short and J 11 bases short, with 24 bases between. CDR1 is MNHEY and CDR2 is SMNVEV in the germline V gene (reference sequence). The CDR3 spans 15 residues. CDR3 in amino acids: CASSPRPGRNRWYTF. Written as DNA, the CDR3 is TGTGCCAGCAGTCCCCGTCCGGGCCGCAACCGCTGGTACACCTTC.

The chain couples TRBV27 to TRBJ2-7, with D perhaps TRBD2 (6 bases). Germline V gives CDR1 MNHEY, CDR2 SMNVEV (reference sequence). The CDR3 contains 14 residues. V lost 7 bases to trimming and J lost 1 base, with 14 bases between them. The CDR3 DNA sequence: TGTGCCAGCACCACATCGGGAGCTTCCTACGAGCAGTACTTC. Amino acid sequence: CASTTSGASYEQYF.

This clone was seen more than once but under ten times. The rearrangement uses TRBV21-1 and TRBJ2-7. TRBV21-1 is given as a pseudogene. The CDR3 extends over 17 amino acids. CDR3 DNA: TGTGCCAACCCCCCCCCGTCCACACGCCGACGGTCCTACGAGCAGTACTTC. Protein product: CANPPPSTRRRSYEQYF.

This rearrangement joins TRBV6-6 to TRBJ2-7, with 11 bases aligning to TRBD2. CDR3 size: 15 residues. The trim removed 6 bases at V and 1 base at J, leaving 5 bases unmatched. The germline V gene encodes CDR1 MNHNY and CDR2 SVGAGI (reference sequence). The CDR3 DNA reads TGTGCCAGCAGGGGAACTAGCGGGAGATCCTACGAGCAGTACTTC. Translation: CASRGTSGRSYEQYF.

Here the CDR3 reads CASSTDPTVSGYTF. The DNA for the CDR3 is TGTGCCAGCAGCACGGATCCAACTGTCAGTGGCTACACCTTC. This rearrangement joins TRBV28 to TRBJ1-2; D call uncertain. V lost 6 bases, J lost 7 bases, and 18 bases lay in between. There are 14 residues in the CDR3. CDR1 and CDR2 (germline): MDHEN, SYDVKM.

J is TRBJ2-3 and V is TRBV28; D call uncertain. The CDR3 runs to 13 residues. Per germline, CDR1 MDHEN and CDR2 SYDVKM. Deletions cut 5 bases from V and 1 base from J, with 7 bases between. CDR3 DNA sequence: TGTGCCAGCAGTCCCCAGGGCACAGATACGCAGTATTTT. Protein sequence: CASSPQGTDTQYF.

The rearrangement uses TRBV2 and TRBJ2-5; tentative D call: TRBD2 (6 bases). Trimming took off 8 bases at V and 5 bases at J, with 12 bases between the two ends. Germline V gives CDR1 SNHLY, CDR2 FYNNEI. CDR3 length: 12 residues. CDR3 in DNA: TGTGCCAGCCGACTAGAATTGGAGACCCAGTACTTC. Residues: CASRLELETQYF.

This chain joins TRBV28 and TRBJ1-1, with TRBD1 matching over 7 bases. Germline V gene data show CDR1 as MDHEN and CDR2 as SYDVKM. Trimming cost V 6 bases and J 0 bases; bases outside gene matches: 10. The CDR3 length is 16 residues. The CDR3 DNA sequence: TGTGCCAGCAGCTCCCCCAACAGGGGAATGAACACTGAAGCTTTCTTT. Protein: CASSSPNRGMNTEAFF.

The V call is TRBV25-1, the J call TRBJ2-1; D unclear. V was shortened by 9 bases and J by 6 bases, with 18 bases between the two germline ends. Germline V CDR1 and CDR2: MGHDK, SYGVNS. This CDR3 region has 14 residues. CDR3 protein: CASEDLLGSNEQFF. CDR3 sequence (DNA): TGTGCCAGTGAGGACCTATTAGGAAGCAATGAGCAGTTCTTC.

The chain joins TRBV5-5 to TRBJ1-1, with D hard to call. Germline CDR1 is SGHKS and CDR2 is YYEKEE (reference sequence). This CDR3 has 14 amino acids. V gave up 4 bases and J gave up 1 base, with 11 bases separating them. The CDR3 here is CASSRAAGNTEAFF. CDR3 DNA sequence: TGTGCCAGCAGCAGAGCGGCTGGGAACACTGAAGCTTTCTTT.

The chain carries TRBV6-6 and TRBJ1-2; 8 nucleotides agree with TRBD1. CDR3 length equals 15 residues. The germline gives CDR1 MNHNY, CDR2 SVGAGI (reference sequence). V shed 7 bases and J 8 bases; nucleotides not matched to a gene: 15. The CDR3 DNA is TGTGCCAGCACCACACGGGGGGCCAGGGGGCGAGGCTACACCTTC. Protein sequence: CASTTRGARGRGYTF.

The chain is built from TRBV12-3 or TRBV12-4 and TRBJ1-6; D is uncertain. The CDR3 is 13 residues long. With 0 bases removed from V and 8 bases from J, the gap between germline ends came to 5 bases. DNA of the CDR3: TGTGCCAGCAGTTTAGCGCTTTATTCACCCCTCCACTTT. Translated, it gives CASSLALYSPLHF.

The chain is built from TRBV18 and TRBJ2-7; no definite D call. CDR1 KGHSH and CDR2 LQKENI come from the germline V gene. V was pared by 3 bases and J by 2 bases, with 11 bases between. The CDR3 consists of 14 residues. CDR3 bases: TGTGCCAGCTCACCTGTCCGGGCCACCTACGAGCAGTACTTC. Its protein product is CASSPVRATYEQYF.

The V and J genes are TRBV15 and TRBJ2-2; 7 bases match TRBD2. This CDR3 has 17 residues. Germline V gives CDR1 LNHNV, CDR2 YYDKDF (reference sequence). The junction had 13 bases not matched to a gene; V was cut back by 4 bases and J by 5 bases. Written as DNA, the CDR3 is TGTGCCACCAGCAAAGAGGATCTAGCGGCTACTACCGGGGAGCTGTTTTTT. This encodes CATSKEDLAATTGELFF. Full variable domain (rest looked up from reference TRBV15 and TRBJ2-2): DAMVIQNPRYQVTQFGKPVTLSCSQTLNHNVMYWYQQKSSQAPKLLFHYYDKDFNNEADTPDNFQSRRPNTSFCFLDIRSPGLGDTAMYLCATSKEDLAATTGELFFGEGSRLTVL.

The genes are TRBV5-5 and TRBJ1-2; no clear D. CDR3 length: 14 amino acids. Germline CDR1 and CDR2: SGHKS and YYEKEE (reference sequence). The ends were cut back, 3 bases at V and 4 bases at J, with 13 bases in the middle. Here the CDR3 DNA reads TGTGCCAGCAGCTACGGGGAGGGCACCTATGGCTACACCTTC. Protein: CASSYGEGTYGYTF.

The chain has TRBV3-1 (or the pseudogene TRBV3-2) and TRBJ2-5; 8 bases line up with TRBD1. CDR3 length: 14 amino acids. Germline CDR1 is LGHDT and CDR2 is YNNKEL (reference sequence). V was clipped by 6 bases and J by 4 bases; unmatched bases: 7. DNA of the CDR3: TGTGCCAGCAGTACACAGGGGGTGGTAGAGACCCAGTACTTC. It is translated as CASSTQGVVETQYF.

The chain joins TRBV7-9 to TRBJ2-2, with D uncertain. CDR3 length equals 12 residues. Per germline, CDR1 SEHNR and CDR2 FQNEAQ (reference sequence). The V and J ends lost 2 bases and 4 bases respectively, with 2 bases between them. This chain's CDR3 is CASSLTTGELFF. In DNA form, the CDR3 reads TGTGCCAGCAGCTTAACCACCGGGGAGCTGTTTTTT.

J is TRBJ1-6 and V is TRBV6-1, with 9 bases identical to TRBD1. Germline CDR1 and CDR2: MNHNS and SASEGT. The CDR3 spans 15 residues. Trimming at V came to 2 bases and at J to 14 bases, leaving 10 bases not matched to a gene. CDR3 sequence (DNA): TGTGCCAGCAGTGAACTGGACAGGGGCTCATCATCCCTCCACTTT. It yields the protein CASSELDRGSSSLHF.

The chain uses TRBV18 and TRBJ2-1, with 7 bases lining up with TRBD1. V shed 5 bases, J shed 6 bases, and the junction held 13 bases outside the gene matches. The length of the CDR3 is 16 residues. Germline CDR1 KGHSH, CDR2 LQKENI. CDR3 coding DNA: TGTGCCAGCTCAAAAAGCATCACAGGGGTGGCCAATGAGCAGTTCTTC. This translates into CASSKSITGVANEQFF.